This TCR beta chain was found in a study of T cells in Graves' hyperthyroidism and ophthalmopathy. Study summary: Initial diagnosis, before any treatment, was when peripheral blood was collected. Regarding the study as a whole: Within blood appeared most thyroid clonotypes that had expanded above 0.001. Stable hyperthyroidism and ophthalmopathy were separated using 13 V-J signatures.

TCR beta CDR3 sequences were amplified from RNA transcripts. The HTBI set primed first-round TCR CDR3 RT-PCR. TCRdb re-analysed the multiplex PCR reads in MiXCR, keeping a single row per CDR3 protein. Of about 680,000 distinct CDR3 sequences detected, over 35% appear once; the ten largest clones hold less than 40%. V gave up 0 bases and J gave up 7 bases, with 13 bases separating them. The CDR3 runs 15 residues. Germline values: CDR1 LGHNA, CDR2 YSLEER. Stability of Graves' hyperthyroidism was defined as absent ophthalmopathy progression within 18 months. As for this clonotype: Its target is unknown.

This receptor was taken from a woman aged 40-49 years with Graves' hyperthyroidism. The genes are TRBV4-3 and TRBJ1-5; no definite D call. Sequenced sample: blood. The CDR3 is CASSQDGERGQPQHF. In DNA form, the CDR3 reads TGCGCCAGCAGCCAAGATGGGGAAAGAGGACAGCCCCAGCATTTT.